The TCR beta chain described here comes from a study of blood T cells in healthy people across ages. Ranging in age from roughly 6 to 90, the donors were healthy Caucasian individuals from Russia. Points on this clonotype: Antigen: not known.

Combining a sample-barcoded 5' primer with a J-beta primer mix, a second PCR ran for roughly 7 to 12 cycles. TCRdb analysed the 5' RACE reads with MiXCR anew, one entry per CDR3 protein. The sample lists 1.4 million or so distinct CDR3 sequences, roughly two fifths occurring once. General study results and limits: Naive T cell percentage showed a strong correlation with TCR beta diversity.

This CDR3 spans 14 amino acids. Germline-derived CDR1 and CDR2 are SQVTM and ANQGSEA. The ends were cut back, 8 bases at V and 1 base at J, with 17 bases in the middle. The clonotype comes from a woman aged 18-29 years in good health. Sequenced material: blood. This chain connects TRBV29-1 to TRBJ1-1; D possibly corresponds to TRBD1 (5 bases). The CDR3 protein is CSSLPQTANTEAFF. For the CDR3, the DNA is TGCAGCTCCCTGCCCCAGACAGCGAACACTGAAGCTTTCTTT.